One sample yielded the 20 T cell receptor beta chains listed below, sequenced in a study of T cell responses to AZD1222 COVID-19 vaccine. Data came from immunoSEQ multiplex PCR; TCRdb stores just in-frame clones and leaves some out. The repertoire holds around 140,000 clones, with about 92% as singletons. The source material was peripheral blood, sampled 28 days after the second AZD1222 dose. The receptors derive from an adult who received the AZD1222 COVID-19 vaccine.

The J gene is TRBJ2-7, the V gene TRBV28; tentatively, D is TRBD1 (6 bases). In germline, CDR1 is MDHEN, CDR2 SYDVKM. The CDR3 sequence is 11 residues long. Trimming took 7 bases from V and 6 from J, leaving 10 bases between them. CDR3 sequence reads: CASTTGFEQYF. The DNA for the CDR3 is TGTGCCAGCACCACAGGGTTCGAGCAGTACTTC. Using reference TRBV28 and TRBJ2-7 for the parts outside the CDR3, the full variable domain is DVKVTQSSRYLVKRTGEKVFLECVQDMDHENMFWYRQDPGLGLRLIYFSYDVKMKEKGDIPEGYSVSREKKERFSLILESASTNQTSMYLCASTTGFEQYFGPGTRLTVT.

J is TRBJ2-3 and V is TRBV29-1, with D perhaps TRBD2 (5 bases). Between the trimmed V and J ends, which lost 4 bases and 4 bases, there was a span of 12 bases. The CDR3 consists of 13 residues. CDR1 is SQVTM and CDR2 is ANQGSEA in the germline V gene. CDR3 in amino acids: CSVGRTSADTQYF. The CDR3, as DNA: TGCAGCGTTGGGAGGACCAGTGCAGATACGCAGTATTTT.

The CDR3 coding sequence is TGTGCCAGCAAGAAGGCTAGCGGTAACAATGAGCAGTTCTTC. Its translation: CASKKASGNNEQFF. The V call is TRBV6-5, the J call TRBJ2-1; 7 nucleotides line up with TRBD2. Germline V gives CDR1 MNHEY, CDR2 SVGAGI. Trimming cost V 7 bases and J 5 bases; bases outside gene matches: 8. The CDR3 spans 14 residues.

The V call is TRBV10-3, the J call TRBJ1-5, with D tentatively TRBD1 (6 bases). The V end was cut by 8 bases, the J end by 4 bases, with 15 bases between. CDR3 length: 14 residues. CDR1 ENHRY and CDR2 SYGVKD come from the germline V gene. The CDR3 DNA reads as TGTGCCATCTGGTCAGGGGAGGGGAATCAGCCCCAGCATTTT. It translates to CAIWSGEGNQPQHF.

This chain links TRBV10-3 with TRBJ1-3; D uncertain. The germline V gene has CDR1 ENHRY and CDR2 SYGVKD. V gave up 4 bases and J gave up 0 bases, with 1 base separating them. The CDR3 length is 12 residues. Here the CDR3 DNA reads TGTGCCATCAGTGGCTCTGGAAACACCATATATTTT. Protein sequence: CAISGSGNTIYF.

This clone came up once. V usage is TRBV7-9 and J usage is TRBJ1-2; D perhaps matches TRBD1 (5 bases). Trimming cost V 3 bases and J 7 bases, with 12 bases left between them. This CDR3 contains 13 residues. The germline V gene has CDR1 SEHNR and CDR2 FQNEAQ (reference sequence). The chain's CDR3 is CASSFRGRGGYTF. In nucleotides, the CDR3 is TGTGCCAGCAGCTTCCGGGGCCGCGGTGGCTACACCTTC.

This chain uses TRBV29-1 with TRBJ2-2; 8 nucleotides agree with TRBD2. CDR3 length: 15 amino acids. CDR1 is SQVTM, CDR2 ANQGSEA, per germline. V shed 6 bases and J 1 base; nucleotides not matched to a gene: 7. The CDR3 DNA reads TGCAGCGTGATGCTAGCGGGTGAGAACACCGGGGAGCTGTTTTTT. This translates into CSVMLAGENTGELFF.

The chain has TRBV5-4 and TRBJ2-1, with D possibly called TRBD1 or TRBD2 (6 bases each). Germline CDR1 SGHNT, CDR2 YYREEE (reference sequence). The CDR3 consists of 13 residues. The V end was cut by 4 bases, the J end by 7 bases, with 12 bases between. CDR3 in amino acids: CASSILGGNEQFF. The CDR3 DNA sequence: TGTGCCAGCAGCATACTAGGGGGGAATGAGCAGTTCTTC.

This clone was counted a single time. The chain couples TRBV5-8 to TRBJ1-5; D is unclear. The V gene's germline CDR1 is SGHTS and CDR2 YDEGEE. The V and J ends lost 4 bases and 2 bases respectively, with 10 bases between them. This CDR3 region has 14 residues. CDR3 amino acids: CASSPSNGNQPQHF. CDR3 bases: TGTGCCAGCAGCCCCTCTAACGGCAATCAGCCCCAGCATTTT.

The CDR3 region is CASSTALSSYEQYF. CDR3 nucleotides: TGTGCCAGTAGTACGGCGCTTTCCTCCTACGAGCAGTACTTC. The rearrangement links TRBV19 to TRBJ2-7; no definite D call. Trimming removed 4 bases at V and 0 bases at J, with 10 bases between. This CDR3 has 14 residues. CDR1 and CDR2 (germline): LNHDA, SQIVND (reference sequence).

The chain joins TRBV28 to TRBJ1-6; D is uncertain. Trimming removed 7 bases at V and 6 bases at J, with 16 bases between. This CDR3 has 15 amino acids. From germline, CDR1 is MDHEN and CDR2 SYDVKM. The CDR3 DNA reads TGTGCCAGCATCTTGGGAGGGAGGATTAATTCACCCCTCCACTTT. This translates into CASILGGRINSPLHF.

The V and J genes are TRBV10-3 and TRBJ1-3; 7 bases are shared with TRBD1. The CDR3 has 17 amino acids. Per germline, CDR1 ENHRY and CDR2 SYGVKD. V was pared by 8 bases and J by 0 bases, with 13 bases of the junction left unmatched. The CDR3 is CAIGTGTALSSGNTIYF. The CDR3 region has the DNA TGTGCCATCGGAACCGGGACAGCACTATCCTCTGGAAACACCATATATTTT.

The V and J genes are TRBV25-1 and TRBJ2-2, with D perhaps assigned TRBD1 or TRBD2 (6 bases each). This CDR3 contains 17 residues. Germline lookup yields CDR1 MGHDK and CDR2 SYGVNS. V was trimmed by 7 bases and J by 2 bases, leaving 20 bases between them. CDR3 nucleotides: TGTGCCAGCACCGACCCCGGAGGGGGTGGAAACACCGGGGAGCTGTTTTTT. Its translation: CASTDPGGGGNTGELFF. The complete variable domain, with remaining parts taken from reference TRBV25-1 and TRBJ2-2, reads EADIYQTPRYLVIGTGKKITLECSQTMGHDKMYWYQQDPGMELHLIHYSYGVNSTEKGDLSSESTVSRIRTEHFPLTLESARPSHTSQYLCASTDPGGGGNTGELFFGEGSRLTVL.

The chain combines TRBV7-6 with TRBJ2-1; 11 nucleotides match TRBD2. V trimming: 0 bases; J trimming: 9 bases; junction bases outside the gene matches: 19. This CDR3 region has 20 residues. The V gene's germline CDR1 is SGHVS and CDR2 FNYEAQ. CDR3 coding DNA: TGTGCCAGCAGCTTAGCGTTGATAGGGACTAGCGGAGGCCGGGTGGTTGAGCAGTTCTTC. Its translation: CASSLALIGTSGGRVVEQFF.

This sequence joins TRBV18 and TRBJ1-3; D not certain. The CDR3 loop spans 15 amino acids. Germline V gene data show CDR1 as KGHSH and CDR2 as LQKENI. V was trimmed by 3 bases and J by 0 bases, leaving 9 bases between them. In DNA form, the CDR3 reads TGTGCCAGCTCACCTGACCCTAACTCTGGAAACACCATATATTTT. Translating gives CASSPDPNSGNTIYF.

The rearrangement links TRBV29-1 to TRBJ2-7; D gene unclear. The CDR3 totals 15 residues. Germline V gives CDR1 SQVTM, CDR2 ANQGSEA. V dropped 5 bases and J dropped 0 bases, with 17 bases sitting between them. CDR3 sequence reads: CSVLNGPGSSYEQYF. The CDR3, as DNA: TGCAGCGTTCTGAACGGGCCAGGTAGCTCCTACGAGCAGTACTTC.

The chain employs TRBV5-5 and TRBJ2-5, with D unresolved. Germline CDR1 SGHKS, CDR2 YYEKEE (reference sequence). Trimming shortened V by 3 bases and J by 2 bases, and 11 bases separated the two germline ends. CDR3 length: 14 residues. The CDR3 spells CASSWGMLQETQYF. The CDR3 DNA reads TGTGCCAGCAGCTGGGGTATGCTACAAGAGACCCAGTACTTC.

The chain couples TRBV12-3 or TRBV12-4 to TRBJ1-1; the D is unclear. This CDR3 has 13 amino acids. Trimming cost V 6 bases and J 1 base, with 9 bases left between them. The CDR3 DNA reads TGTGCCAGCAGCTCCGGGGAGAACACTGAAGCTTTCTTT. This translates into CASSSGENTEAFF.

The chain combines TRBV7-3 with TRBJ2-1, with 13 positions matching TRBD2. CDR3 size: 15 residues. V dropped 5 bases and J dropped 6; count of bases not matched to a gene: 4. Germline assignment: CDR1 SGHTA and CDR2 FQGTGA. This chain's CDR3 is CASSGLAGEVNEQFF. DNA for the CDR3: TGTGCCAGCAGCGGACTAGCGGGAGAGGTCAATGAGCAGTTCTTC. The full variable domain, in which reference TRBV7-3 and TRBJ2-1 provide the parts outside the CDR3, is GAGVSQTPSNKVTEKGKYVELRCDPISGHTALYWYRQSLGQGPEFLIYFQGTGAADDSGLPNDRFFAVRPEGSVSTLKIQRTERGDSAVYLCASSGLAGEVNEQFFGPGTRLTVL.

The CDR3: CASSLRGGGNEAFF. As DNA, the CDR3 is TGTGCCAGCAGTTTGAGGGGGGGAGGTAATGAAGCTTTCTTT. The chain combines TRBV27 with TRBJ1-1, with D perhaps matching TRBD1 (6 bases). This CDR3 has 14 amino acids. CDR1 is MNHEY, CDR2 SMNVEV, per germline (reference sequence). V was clipped by 3 bases and J by 7 bases, with 15 bases between them.